One sample yielded the 20 T cell receptor beta chains listed below, sequenced in a study of shared T cell receptors in the human thymus (dated by TCRdb to 2020 to 2023). Receptors were amplified or captured by the immunoSEQ multiplex PCR assay. TCRdb took this table from immuneACCESS and kept in-frame rearrangements with V and J called. Such tables lack part of the clones; where checked against another copy, unresolved V genes explain under half of the gap, and the rest is unexplained. The sample has roughly 700,000 clones on record, approximately 90% of them singletons. Together, the top ten hold around 0.0099% of the sample. These same data were also listed under a study on human thymus T cells.

The sequencing input was thymocytes. These TCRs come from a boy in the first two years of life with a congenital heart defect. Donor details come from another sample of the same person, matched by shared clones.

This clone was observed once. The chain recombines TRBV27 with TRBJ2-7; TRBD2 agrees at 10 bases. V shed 8 bases and J 0 bases; nucleotides not matched to a gene: 4. CDR1 is MNHEY and CDR2 is SMNVEV in the germline V gene (reference sequence). This CDR3 has 14 amino acids. As DNA, the CDR3 is TGTGCCAGCTCAAGCGGGAGGGCCTCCTACGAGCAGTACTTC. Translation: CASSSGRASYEQYF.

V usage is TRBV30 and J usage is TRBJ1-1; D remains unclear. This CDR3 region has 14 residues. Germline values: CDR1 GTSNPN, CDR2 SVGIG (reference sequence). V gave up 1 base and J gave up 1 base, with 10 bases separating them. CDR3 residues: CAWSGPSRNTEAFF. CDR3 bases: TGTGCCTGGAGTGGGCCCTCTCGGAACACTGAAGCTTTCTTT.

Notes on this clone: At one boundary the junction diverges from the germline segment, which might be a read error. Distinct nucleotide sequences in the sample also encode this CDR3. The J gene is TRBJ2-7, the V gene TRBV7-7; maybe TRBD2 (6 bases). CDR1 SSHAT and CDR2 FNYEAQ come from the germline V gene (reference sequence). This CDR3 region has 13 residues. The CDR3 loop reads CASSPGVAYEQYF. The CDR3 nucleotides are TGTGCTAGCAGTCCGGGGGTAGCCTACGAGCAGTACTTC.

The chain joins TRBV2 to TRBJ2-7, with 13 nucleotides matching TRBD2. The length of the CDR3 is 15 residues. Germline V lookup: CDR1 SNHLY, CDR2 FYNNEI. Losses at the gene ends were 7 bases for V and 3 bases for J; bases not matched to a gene: 6. The CDR3 here is CASKSGTSGIYEQYF. CDR3 coding DNA: TGTGCCAGCAAATCCGGGACTAGCGGGATCTACGAGCAGTACTTC.

CDR3 sequence: CASSYSPTGVPYEQYF. The CDR3 DNA sequence: TGTGCCAGCAGTTACTCGCCGACAGGGGTTCCTTACGAGCAGTACTTC. The chain has TRBV6-5 and TRBJ2-7; TRBD1 agrees at 8 bases. Trimming cost V 0 bases and J 4 bases; bases outside gene matches: 8. The CDR3 covers 16 residues. Germline V gives CDR1 MNHEY, CDR2 SVGAGI.

The rearrangement links TRBV4-1 to TRBJ1-2; TRBD1 agrees at 7 bases. Trimming removed 1 base from V and 4 bases from J; junction bases left unmatched: 15. In germline, CDR1 is MGHRA, CDR2 YSYEKL. This CDR3 region has 18 residues. For the CDR3, the DNA is TGCGCCAGCAGCCAAGCCAGCTGGACAGGCCCTAAGACCTATGGCTACACCTTC. It encodes CASSQASWTGPKTYGYTF.

The chain links TRBV5-1 to TRBJ2-7; TRBD2 agrees at 9 bases. Trimming cost V 5 bases and J 5 bases; bases outside gene matches: 11. Germline V gene data show CDR1 as SGHRS and CDR2 as YFSETQ. The CDR3 is 15 residues long. CDR3 bases: TGCGCCAGCAGTCGAGCGGGGGGACCCAATCACGAGCAGTACTTC. It encodes CASSRAGGPNHEQYF.

This chain links TRBV11-3 with TRBJ2-7; 11 nucleotides agree with TRBD2. The CDR3 runs 16 residues. The trim removed 4 bases at V and 2 bases at J, leaving 7 bases unmatched. From germline, CDR1 is SGHNT and CDR2 YENEEA. The CDR3 nucleotides read TGTGCCAGCAGCTCGATACTAGCGGGAGAGACCTACGAGCAGTACTTC. Its translation is CASSSILAGETYEQYF.

This rearrangement joins TRBV10-1 to TRBJ2-1, with a possible D match to TRBD2 (6 bases). The V gene's germline CDR1 is WNHNN and CDR2 SYGVQD (reference sequence). This CDR3 has 14 amino acids. The germline V and J ends were trimmed by 2 bases and 5 bases, with 10 bases remaining between them. CDR3 sequence reads: CASSERRGDNEQFF. CDR3 coding DNA: TGCGCCAGCAGTGAGCGGCGGGGTGACAATGAGCAGTTCTTC.

The chain recombines TRBV15 with TRBJ1-1, with 9 bases aligning to TRBD1. The germline CDR1 and CDR2 sequences are LNHNV and YYDKDF (reference sequence). This CDR3 is 17 amino acids long. The trim removed 2 bases at V and 5 bases at J, leaving 12 bases unmatched. DNA for the CDR3: TGTGCCACCAGCAGATCCCGGGACAGGGTGTTGTTTACTGAAGCTTTCTTT. This gives the protein CATSRSRDRVLFTEAFF.

The chain couples TRBV6-1 to TRBJ1-3; D remains ambiguous. V was clipped by 2 bases and J by 4 bases, with 15 bases between them. The CDR3 has 16 amino acids. Germline V gene data show CDR1 as MNHNS and CDR2 as SASEGT. CDR3 sequence: CASSERETSWGNTIYF. The CDR3 DNA follows: TGTGCCAGCAGTGAAAGGGAGACCTCTTGGGGAAACACCATATATTTT.

This chain connects TRBV4-3 to TRBJ2-1, with 12 nucleotides matching TRBD2. Trimming cost V 1 base and J 0 bases; bases outside gene matches: 7. Germline V gives CDR1 LGHNA, CDR2 YSLEER. This CDR3 has 19 amino acids. The CDR3 is CASSQVGTSGPRSYNEQFF. The DNA for the CDR3 is TGCGCCAGCAGCCAAGTGGGGACTAGCGGGCCCCGCTCCTACAATGAGCAGTTCTTC.

This chain connects TRBV11-3 to TRBJ2-2; TRBD2 aligns across 7 bases. This CDR3 has 14 residues. Germline CDR1 reads SGHNT; CDR2 reads YENEEA. V was clipped by 6 bases and J by 6 bases; unmatched bases: 7. Written as DNA, the CDR3 is TGTGCCAGCAGTTCTGGGGGAGGGTCCGGGGAGCTGTTTTTT. Translated: CASSSGGGSGELFF. Full variable domain (missing parts from reference TRBV11-3 and TRBJ2-2): EAGVVQSPRYKIIEKKQPVAFWCNPISGHNTLYWYLQNLGQGPELLIRYENEEAVDDSQLPKDRFSAERLKGVDSTLKIQPAELGDSAVYLCASSSGGGSGELFFGEGSRLTVL.

The chain links TRBV6-5 to TRBJ2-3; possible D gene TRBD2, 5 bases. Germline loops: CDR1 MNHEY, CDR2 SVGAGI. The CDR3 covers 16 residues. Between the trimmed V and J ends, which lost 3 bases and 4 bases, there was a span of 17 bases. The CDR3 protein is CASSYWTSGSADTQYF. CDR3 sequence (DNA): TGTGCCAGCAGTTATTGGACCAGCGGATCGGCAGATACGCAGTATTTT.

The chain uses TRBV7-2 and TRBJ2-2, with D possibly TRBD2 on 5 matching bases. This CDR3 has 16 residues. CDR1 and CDR2 (germline): SGHTA, FQGNSA. Trimming removed 2 bases from V and 4 bases from J, with 14 bases in between. The CDR3 sequence is CASSLLDGRVTGELFF. In DNA form, the CDR3 reads TGTGCCAGCAGCTTATTAGACGGGCGGGTCACCGGGGAGCTGTTTTTT. The entire variable domain, with the rest obtained from reference TRBV7-2 and TRBJ2-2, is as follows: GAGVSQSPSNKVTEKGKDVELRCDPISGHTALYWYRQSLGQGLEFLIYFQGNSAPDKSGLPSDRFSAERTGGSVSTLTIQRTQQEDSAVYLCASSLLDGRVTGELFFGEGSRLTVL.

The chain employs TRBV4-3 and TRBJ2-1; 7 bases are shared with TRBD1. Germline V gives CDR1 LGHNA, CDR2 YSLEER. V lost 1 base, J lost 4 bases, and 13 bases stayed unmatched. The CDR3 spans 18 residues. The CDR3, as DNA: TGCGCCAGCAGCCAAGTCTCCCTCGACAGGGCGATGTACAATGAGCAGTTCTTC. Translating gives CASSQVSLDRAMYNEQFF.

This chain uses TRBV23-1 with TRBJ2-7, with TRBD1 matching 9 bases. TRBV23-1 is treated as an ORF (open reading frame) with a function not yet certain. V gave up 10 bases and J gave up 5 bases; unmatched junction bases: 12. This CDR3 contains 14 residues. The CDR3 loop is CATLGDRVNNEQYF. The CDR3 DNA reads TGCGCCACCCTAGGGGACAGGGTAAACAACGAGCAGTACTTC.

The chain has TRBV10-1 and TRBJ2-3, with 10 bases fitting TRBD2. CDR3 size: 17 residues. CDR1 and CDR2 from the germline V gene are WNHNN and SYGVQD (reference sequence). After removal of 0 bases from V and 6 bases from J, the junction contained 9 bases not matched to a gene. This CDR3 reads CASSESKREGLADTQYF. CDR3 nucleotides: TGCGCCAGCAGTGAGTCTAAGCGGGAGGGATTAGCGGATACGCAGTATTTT.

The chain employs TRBV4-3 and TRBJ2-1; a weak D match, TRBD1 (5 bases). Germline CDR1 reads LGHNA; CDR2 reads YSLEER. Trimming stripped 9 bases from V and 0 bases from J, with 18 bases between. CDR3 length: 16 residues. CDR3 in DNA: TGCGCCAGACTTGTGACAGATTTCCACTCCTACAATGAGCAGTTCTTC. Its protein is CARLVTDFHSYNEQFF.

This sequence joins TRBV18 and TRBJ2-3; D is ambiguous. The CDR3 runs to 17 residues. Germline loops: CDR1 KGHSH, CDR2 LQKENI. The V end was cut by 3 bases, the J end by 2 bases, with 18 bases between. CDR3 nucleotides: TGTGCCAGCTCACCCCTACGCAGGATGGATGCCACAGATACGCAGTATTTT. Its protein is CASSPLRRMDATDTQYF.